The 28 T cell receptor beta chains below were found in one sample sequenced in a study of blood T cell repertoires in COVID-19. Assay: immunoSEQ multiplex PCR; the TCRdb copy retains only in-frame clones and omits some. The sample yields 140,000 to 150,000 clones, about three quarters seen once. The sequenced sample consisted of peripheral blood. All receptors derive from a man aged 50 to 59 with acute or convalescent COVID-19.

The chain uses TRBV14 and TRBJ1-1, with D hard to call. V was trimmed by 7 bases and J by 1 base, leaving 22 bases between them. CDR3 size: 17 residues. Germline loops: CDR1 SGHDN, CDR2 FVKESK. The CDR3 DNA follows: TGTGCCAGCACTCTCCACGTGCGAGACATAAAGAACACTGAAGCTTTCTTT. It encodes CASTLHVRDIKNTEAFF.

V is TRBV19 and J is TRBJ1-4; no clear D. The germline gives CDR1 LNHDA, CDR2 SQIVND (reference sequence). The CDR3 length is 14 residues. V lost 8 bases and J 7 bases, leaving 17 bases between the germline ends. CDR3 bases: TGTGCCAGTGAGACCGGGATGAGAGGTGAAAAACTGTTTTTT. The encoded protein is CASETGMRGEKLFF.

The chain uses TRBV5-4 and TRBJ2-1; 12 bases line up with TRBD2. Germline CDR1 is SGHNT and CDR2 is YYREEE (reference sequence). CDR3 size: 17 residues. The junction had 5 bases not matched to a gene; V was cut back by 0 bases and J by 4 bases. The CDR3 loop reads CASSLETSGGIYNEQFF. Here the CDR3 DNA reads TGTGCCAGCAGCTTGGAGACTAGCGGGGGAATTTACAATGAGCAGTTCTTC.

The chain carries TRBV27 and TRBJ2-7; D is perhaps TRBD2 (5 bases). V lost 7 bases, J lost 2 bases, and 12 bases lay in between. Germline V gene data show CDR1 as MNHEY and CDR2 as SMNVEV (reference sequence). This CDR3 spans 13 amino acids. The CDR3 region is CASISNGAYEQYF. DNA for the CDR3: TGTGCCAGCATATCTAACGGGGCCTACGAGCAGTACTTC.

This chain connects TRBV10-2 to TRBJ2-3; 11 nucleotides align to TRBD1. V lost 5 bases and J lost 3; bases outside the gene matches: 4. Germline V gene data show CDR1 as WSHSY and CDR2 as SAAADI. CDR3 size: 15 residues. CDR3 in DNA: TGCGCCAGCAGTTACGGGACAGGGGGGACAGATACGCAGTATTTT. Its protein is CASSYGTGGTDTQYF.

V gene TRBV13 combines with J gene TRBJ1-4; no definite D call. Germline CDR1 reads PRHDT; CDR2 reads FYEKMQ (reference sequence). The germline V and J ends were trimmed by 5 bases and 2 bases, with 9 bases remaining between them. The CDR3 spans 14 residues. CDR3 amino acids: CASSRPGTNEKLFF. The CDR3 nucleotides are TGTGCCAGCAGCCGTCCCGGGACTAATGAAAAACTGTTTTTT.

The rearrangement uses TRBV2 and TRBJ1-2; 9 nucleotides agree with TRBD1. This CDR3 has 15 residues. The J segment lost 7 bases and the V segment lost 5 bases, leaving 11 bases of the junction unmatched. Germline-derived CDR1 and CDR2 are SNHLY and FYNNEI. This CDR3 reads CASSRRETGGGGYTF. Here the CDR3 DNA reads TGTGCCAGCAGTCGGAGAGAGACAGGGGGTGGTGGCTACACCTTC. Complete variable domain (other parts from reference TRBV2 and TRBJ1-2): EPEVTQTPSHQVTQMGQEVILRCVPISNHLYFYWYRQILGQKVEFLVSFYNNEISEKSEIFDDQFSVERPDGSNFTLKIRSTKLEDSAMYFCASSRRETGGGGYTFGSGTRLTVV.

This clone was detected only once. The rearrangement uses TRBV4-2 and TRBJ1-1; 7 bases match TRBD1. In germline, CDR1 is LGHNA, CDR2 YNFKEQ. The CDR3 spans 15 residues. The V segment lost 0 bases and the J segment 3 bases; nucleotides outside the gene matches: 4. For the CDR3, the DNA is TGTGCCAGCAGCCAAGAGATACAGGGGTACACTGAAGCTTTCTTT. Its protein product is CASSQEIQGYTEAFF.

The V call is TRBV19, the J call TRBJ1-2, with a weak D call TRBD1 (5 bases). The germline V gene has CDR1 LNHDA and CDR2 SQIVND (reference sequence). The V gene lost 6 bases and the J gene lost 4 bases, with 12 bases spanning the gap. CDR3 length: 13 residues. The CDR3 protein is CASRDTDLYGYTF. The CDR3 coding sequence is TGTGCCAGTAGGGACACCGACCTCTATGGCTACACCTTC.

This sequence joins TRBV30 and TRBJ2-3; perhaps TRBD2 as D (5 bases). The length of the CDR3 is 16 residues. Per the germline V gene, CDR1 is GTSNPN and CDR2 is SVGIG (reference sequence). V lost 3 bases and J lost 1, with 17 bases in between. The CDR3 DNA reads as TGTGCCTGGAGCCCGTTTCAGGCGAGGGGCACAGATACGCAGTATTTT. It is translated as CAWSPFQARGTDTQYF.

The chain links TRBV3-1 (or the pseudogene TRBV3-2) to TRBJ2-1; no clear D. Germline CDR1 and CDR2: LGHDT and YNNKEL (reference sequence). The CDR3 runs to 14 residues. V lost 2 bases and J 10 bases, leaving 15 bases between the germline ends. This chain's CDR3 is CASSQYTVSLEQFF. CDR3 DNA: TGTGCCAGCAGCCAATATACAGTGAGTTTAGAGCAGTTCTTC.

The rearrangement uses TRBV7-9 and TRBJ1-3; the D gene is possibly TRBD1 (6 bases). This CDR3 has 17 amino acids. Germline V gives CDR1 SEHNR, CDR2 FQNEAQ (reference sequence). Trimming left V 1 base short and J 4 bases short, with 17 bases between. CDR3 coding DNA: TGTGCCAGCAGCTTAGTGATTACGGGACACGGCGGAAACACCATATATTTT. It specifies CASSLVITGHGGNTIYF.

This clone was observed many times. The chain employs TRBV2 and TRBJ2-2; 10 nucleotides align to TRBD1. With V trimmed by 4 bases and J by 6 bases, 2 bases remained unmatched. The CDR3 has 14 residues. Germline assignment: CDR1 SNHLY and CDR2 FYNNEI. CDR3 DNA sequence: TGTGCCAGCAGTGGGGACAGGGGCGCCGGGGAGCTGTTTTTT. This translates into CASSGDRGAGELFF.

This clone was observed a single time. This chain links TRBV19 with TRBJ1-6; no clear D. The CDR3 is 18 amino acids. The V and J ends lost 6 bases and 0 bases respectively, with 18 bases between them. CDR1 LNHDA and CDR2 SQIVND come from the germline V gene (reference sequence). CDR3 coding DNA: TGTGCCAGTAGCCGCTACCTGGGAGGTCTCTCCTATAATTCACCCCTCCACTTT. Translated, it gives CASSRYLGGLSYNSPLHF.

The DNA of the CDR3 is TGTGCCAGCAGCCATGCAGGTGGTACTGAAGCTTTCTTT. Translated, it gives CASSHAGGTEAFF. The rearrangement joins TRBV13 to TRBJ1-1, with D uncertain. Trimming pared 5 bases from V and 5 bases from J, leaving 12 bases between. Germline V gene data show CDR1 as PRHDT and CDR2 as FYEKMQ (reference sequence). This CDR3 is 13 amino acids long.

Worth noting for this clone: Other DNA variants within this sample encode the same CDR3. The chain couples TRBV2 to TRBJ2-5; 11 nucleotides align to TRBD2. Germline V gene data show CDR1 as SNHLY and CDR2 as FYNNEI. The V and J ends lost 4 bases and 2 bases, in that order; junction bases with no gene match: 0. This CDR3 region has 14 residues. In nucleotides, the CDR3 is TGTGCCAGCAGTGGACTAGCGGGGCAAGAGACCCAGTACTTC. Protein sequence: CASSGLAGQETQYF. Combining the CDR3 with reference TRBV2 and TRBJ2-5 gives the whole variable domain EPEVTQTPSHQVTQMGQEVILRCVPISNHLYFYWYRQILGQKVEFLVSFYNNEISEKSEIFDDQFSVERPDGSNFTLKIRSTKLEDSAMYFCASSGLAGQETQYFGPGTRLLVL.

This sequence joins TRBV5-1 and TRBJ2-5, with a tentative D call TRBD1 (8 bases). Looked up from germline, CDR1 is SGHRS and CDR2 is YFSETQ. V was cut by 3 bases and J by 3 bases, with 15 bases left in between. The CDR3 runs 15 residues. The CDR3 is CASSSQGGIEETQYF. DNA for the CDR3: TGCGCCAGCAGCTCACAGGGGGGGATAGAAGAGACCCAGTACTTC.

This rearrangement joins TRBV5-8 to TRBJ2-5; 13 bases are a match to TRBD2. Germline-derived CDR1 and CDR2 are SGHTS and YDEGEE. This CDR3 is 15 amino acids long. V gave up 3 bases and J gave up 5 bases; unmatched junction bases: 4. CDR3 loop: CASSSLLAGGETQYF. The CDR3, as DNA: TGTGCCAGCAGCTCCCTACTAGCGGGGGGGGAGACCCAGTACTTC.

This clone was observed at least ten times. The V call is TRBV30, the J call TRBJ2-5; D may be TRBD2 (5 bases). Between the trimmed V and J ends, which lost 2 bases and 5 bases, there was a span of 21 bases. The CDR3 spans 16 residues. Per germline, CDR1 GTSNPN and CDR2 SVGIG (reference sequence). The DNA for the CDR3 is TGTGCCTGGAGTCCCGGGCGGGCCAAGTTGGACGAGACCCAGTACTTC. This gives the protein CAWSPGRAKLDETQYF. The complete variable domain, with remaining parts taken from reference TRBV30 and TRBJ2-5, reads SQTIHQWPATLVQPVGSPLSLECTVEGTSNPNLYWYRQAAGRGLQLLFYSVGIGQISSEVPQNLSASRPQDRQFILSSKKLLLSDSGFYLCAWSPGRAKLDETQYFGPGTRLLVL.

The CDR3 is CASSLDGEGAFF. The CDR3 bases are TGCGCCAGCAGCTTGGATGGGGAGGGAGCTTTCTTT. The chain is built from TRBV5-1 and TRBJ1-1; D is unresolved. Trimming took 0 bases from V and 10 from J, leaving 10 bases between them. The germline gives CDR1 SGHRS, CDR2 YFSETQ. CDR3 length: 12 residues.

The chain combines TRBV30 with TRBJ1-2; D might be TRBD1 (5 bases). CDR1 and CDR2 from the germline V gene are GTSNPN and SVGIG (reference sequence). This CDR3 has 13 amino acids. Trimming left V 2 bases short and J 8 bases short, with 15 bases between. CDR3 sequence (DNA): TGTGCCTGGAGTCCAATCGGGAGGGGAGGCTACACCTTC. Encoded protein: CAWSPIGRGGYTF.

The V and J genes are TRBV30 and TRBJ2-2; 8 bases map to TRBD1. The CDR3 totals 17 residues. J was trimmed by 4 bases and V by 0 bases; bases with no gene match: 10. Germline V gene data show CDR1 as GTSNPN and CDR2 as SVGIG (reference sequence). CDR3 bases: TGTGCCTGGAGTGTCTCTCGACAGGGGTACGGCACCGGGGAGCTGTTTTTT. This translates into CAWSVSRQGYGTGELFF.

This clone was counted a few times. The chain recombines TRBV5-1 with TRBJ1-5; TRBD1 might be the D (5 bases). The CDR3 has 14 amino acids. The germline CDR1 and CDR2 sequences are SGHRS and YFSETQ. Trimming left V 4 bases short and J 9 bases short, with 17 bases between. As DNA, the CDR3 is TGCGCCAGCAGCCAGACAGTTGGCGGGGGGCCCCAGCATTTT. Protein: CASSQTVGGGPQHF.

DNA for the CDR3: TGTGCCAGCAGTTCGACGACAGGACCAAGCTCCTACGAGCAGTACTTC. Its protein product is CASSSTTGPSSYEQYF. V gene TRBV27 combines with J gene TRBJ2-7; tentative D call: TRBD1 (6 bases). Trimming took off 4 bases at V and 0 bases at J, with 16 bases between the two ends. CDR1 is MNHEY, CDR2 SMNVEV, per germline (reference sequence). This CDR3 region has 16 residues.

This sequence joins TRBV13 and TRBJ1-1, with no clear D. Germline V CDR1 and CDR2: PRHDT, FYEKMQ (reference sequence). This CDR3 contains 15 residues. Trimming left V 5 bases short and J 3 bases short, with 16 bases between. This chain's CDR3 is CASSRGGLEDTEAFF. CDR3 in DNA: TGTGCCAGCAGCCGCGGCGGGTTGGAGGACACTGAAGCTTTCTTT.

The rearrangement joins TRBV30 to TRBJ1-2; TRBD1 might be the D (6 bases). There are 15 residues in the CDR3. V shed 1 base and J shed 4 bases, with 16 bases lying between them. CDR1 is GTSNPN and CDR2 is SVGIG in the germline V gene (reference sequence). CDR3 nucleotides: TGTGCCTGGAGTGGGGTCCAGGGGAGATCCTATGGCTACACCTTC. Its protein product is CAWSGVQGRSYGYTF.

V is TRBV9 and J is TRBJ1-2; D gene unclear. In germline, CDR1 is SGDLS, CDR2 YYNGEE. V was clipped by 0 bases and J by 8 bases, with 8 bases between them. The CDR3 spans 12 residues. CDR3 bases: TGTGCCAGCAGCGTAGGCAGGTACGGCTACACCTTC. Protein: CASSVGRYGYTF.

This chain joins TRBV9 and TRBJ2-1; a possible D gene is TRBD2 (7 bases). Germline V CDR1 and CDR2: SGDLS, YYNGEE. V lost 0 bases, J lost 9 bases, and 25 bases lay in between. This CDR3 region has 18 residues. Written as DNA, the CDR3 is TGTGCCAGCAGCGTAGCATCGCGGGGGCCCTCCGGTCTAGGTGAGCAGTTCTTC. Protein: CASSVASRGPSGLGEQFF.